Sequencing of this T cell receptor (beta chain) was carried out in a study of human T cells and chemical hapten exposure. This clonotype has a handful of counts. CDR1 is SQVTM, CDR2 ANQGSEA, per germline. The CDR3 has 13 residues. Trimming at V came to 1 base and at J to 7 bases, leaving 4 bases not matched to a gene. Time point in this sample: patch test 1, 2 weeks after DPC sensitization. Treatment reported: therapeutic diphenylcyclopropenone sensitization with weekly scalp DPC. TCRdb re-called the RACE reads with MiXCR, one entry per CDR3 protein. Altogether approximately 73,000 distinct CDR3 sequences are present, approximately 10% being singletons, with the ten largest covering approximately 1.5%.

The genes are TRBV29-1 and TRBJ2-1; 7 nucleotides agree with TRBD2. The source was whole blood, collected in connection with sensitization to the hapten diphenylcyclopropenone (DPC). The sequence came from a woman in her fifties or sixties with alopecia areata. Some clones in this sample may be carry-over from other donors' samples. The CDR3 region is CSVEGYGGNEQFF. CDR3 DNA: TGCAGCGTTGAAGGTTACGGGGGGAATGAGCAGTTCTTC.